Below, 9 T cell receptor beta chains from the same sample are listed, as sequenced in a study of graft-versus-host responses after intestinal transplantation. What these receptors recognize is not known. Sequencing was performed with immunoSEQ multiplex PCR; in TCRdb, only in-frame clones are kept and a portion is missing. The sample has some 120,000 clones, around nine tenths seen once. Source: unstimulated CD4+ T cells sorted from spleen or lymph node cells, taken before intestinal transplant. These receptor sequences come from a human donor who received an intestinal transplant.

This chain connects TRBV5-1 to TRBJ2-1; the match to TRBD2 covers 11 bases. With V trimmed by 4 bases and J by 3 bases, 3 bases remained unmatched. The germline CDR1 and CDR2 sequences are SGHRS and YFSETQ. The CDR3 has 15 amino acids. CDR3 coding DNA: TGCGCCAGCAGCCCGGGACTAGCGGACTACAATGAGCAGTTCTTC. Residues: CASSPGLADYNEQFF.

The rearrangement joins TRBV10-2 to TRBJ2-2, with TRBD2 matching 8 bases. After removal of 5 bases from V and 0 bases from J, the junction contained 2 bases not matched to a gene. The CDR3 contains 15 residues. CDR1 and CDR2 (germline): WSHSY, SAAADI. CDR3 loop: CASSLLAANTGELFF. CDR3 in DNA: TGCGCCAGCAGTCTACTAGCGGCGAACACCGGGGAGCTGTTTTTT.

The V call is TRBV23-1, the J call TRBJ2-7, with 16 positions matching TRBD2. TRBV23-1 is sorted into the ORF group, with uncertain function. The CDR3 runs to 19 residues. V gave up 7 bases and J gave up 4 bases; unmatched junction bases: 16. The CDR3 DNA reads as TGCGCCAGCATTCTAAAACCGGGACTAGCGGGAGGGCCGTCTTACGAGCAGTACTTC. This codes for CASILKPGLAGGPSYEQYF.

The chain uses TRBV30 and TRBJ1-6; 8 bases align to TRBD1. This CDR3 has 16 amino acids. CDR1 and CDR2 (germline): GTSNPN, SVGIG (reference sequence). Trimming removed 5 bases from V and 2 bases from J; junction bases left unmatched: 8. CDR3 sequence (DNA): TGTGCCTGGTCAAACCCACAGGGGGCCTATAATTCACCCCTCCACTTT. It translates to CAWSNPQGAYNSPLHF.

This rearrangement joins TRBV18 to TRBJ2-7; perhaps TRBD2 as D (5 bases). V shed 3 bases and J shed 0 bases, with 12 bases lying between them. The CDR3 runs to 15 residues. Germline-derived CDR1 and CDR2 are KGHSH and LQKENI. The CDR3 bases are TGTGCCAGCTCACCGGTCCGGGGAAGCTCCTACGAGCAGTACTTC. Translation gives CASSPVRGSSYEQYF.

The chain has TRBV5-1 and TRBJ2-7; D is perhaps TRBD1 (5 bases). This CDR3 has 10 residues. Per the germline V gene, CDR1 is SGHRS and CDR2 is YFSETQ. Trimming left V 4 bases short and J 6 bases short, with 5 bases between. This chain's CDR3 is CASSQGEQYF. The DNA for the CDR3 is TGCGCCAGCAGCCAGGGCGAGCAGTACTTC. Variable domain in full (rest from reference TRBV5-1 and TRBJ2-7): KAGVTQTPRYLIKTRGQQVTLSCSPISGHRSVSWYQQTPGQGLQFLFEYFSETQRNKGNFPGRFSGRQFSNSRSEMNVSTLELGDSALYLCASSQGEQYFGPGTRLTVT.

The chain couples TRBV9 to TRBJ1-2, with TRBD1 identical over 9 bases. Germline CDR1 and CDR2: SGDLS and YYNGEE. There are 17 residues in the CDR3. V shed 5 bases, J shed 8 bases, and the junction held 19 bases outside the gene matches. CDR3: CASSGTWDRALLGGYTF. The CDR3 coding sequence is TGTGCCAGCAGTGGGACGTGGGACAGGGCACTACTAGGCGGCTACACCTTC.

The CDR3 DNA sequence: TGTGCCAGCACCGGGGAGAACACTGAAGCTTTCTTT. It translates to CASTGENTEAFF. The rearrangement links TRBV2 to TRBJ1-1; D not certain. Germline values: CDR1 SNHLY, CDR2 FYNNEI. The CDR3 is made up of 12 amino acids. V gave up 7 bases and J gave up 1 base, with 7 bases separating them.

This clone appeared once. This chain uses TRBV19 with TRBJ2-2; 10 nucleotides agree with TRBD2. CDR3 size: 17 residues. The ends lost 5 bases at V and 3 bases at J; junction bases unmatched: 9. Per the germline V gene, CDR1 is LNHDA and CDR2 is SQIVND (reference sequence). The CDR3 loop is CASSEASGGTYTGELFF. The CDR3, as DNA: TGTGCCAGTAGTGAAGCTAGCGGGGGAACCTACACCGGGGAGCTGTTTTTT.